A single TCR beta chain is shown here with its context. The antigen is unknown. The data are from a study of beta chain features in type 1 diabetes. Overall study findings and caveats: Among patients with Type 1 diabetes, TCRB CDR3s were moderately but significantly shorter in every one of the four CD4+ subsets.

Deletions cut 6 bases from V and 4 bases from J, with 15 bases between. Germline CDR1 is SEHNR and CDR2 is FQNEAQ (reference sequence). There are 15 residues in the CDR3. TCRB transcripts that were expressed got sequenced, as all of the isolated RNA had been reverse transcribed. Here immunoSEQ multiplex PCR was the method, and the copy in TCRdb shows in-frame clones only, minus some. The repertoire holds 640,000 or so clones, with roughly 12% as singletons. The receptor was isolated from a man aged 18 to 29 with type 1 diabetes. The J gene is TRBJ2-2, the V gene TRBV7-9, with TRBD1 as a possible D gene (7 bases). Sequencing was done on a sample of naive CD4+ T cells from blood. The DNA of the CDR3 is TGTGCCAGCAGTCTGGGAGGACAGGCCACCGGGGAGCTGTTTTTT. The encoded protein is CASSLGGQATGELFF.